This note documents a single T cell receptor (beta chain) sequence. Profiled with immunoSEQ multiplex PCR; TCRdb holds only in-frame clones, not every one. The top ten clones hold approximately 1.1% of a sample with about 71,000 clones, more than 90% of them seen once. Trimming took 6 bases from V and 3 from J; bases not matched to a gene: 10. CDR1 and CDR2 from the germline V gene are MNHEY and SMNVEV (reference sequence). This CDR3 region has 17 residues. This sample was taken from a study of T cell changes during pregnancy in multiple sclerosis. The chain uses TRBV27 and TRBJ2-3, with TRBD2 matching 12 bases. The TCR originated in a female donor with multiple sclerosis, enrolled in a pregnancy study. The sequencing used peripheral blood, collected in the third trimester of pregnancy. CDR3 DNA sequence: TGTGCCAGCAGAACACTCCTAGCGGGAGGGCCGACAGATACGCAGTATTTT. Residues: CASRTLLAGGPTDTQYF.